This T cell receptor (beta chain) is from a study of blood T cell repertoires in COVID-19. Study summary: Nucleic acid was either cDNA or gDNA, and it came from T cells, B-cell-depleted T cells, or PBMCs.

Profiled with immunoSEQ multiplex PCR; TCRdb holds only in-frame clones, not every one. The sample includes about 220,000 clones, approximately 88% of them seen just once. Which cohort a participant joined came from the clinical history participants gave. This receptor was obtained from a woman aged 40-49 years with acute COVID-19. Sequenced material: PBMCs or T cells enriched from blood (not recorded which).

The CDR3 DNA follows: TGTGCCAGCAGTGAATTAACTAGCGGGGGGGCCTTGTTGATAGTGGATACGCAGTATTTT. Translation gives CASSELTSGGALLIVDTQYF. The J gene is TRBJ2-3, the V gene TRBV6-1; the match to TRBD2 covers 13 bases. Germline V gives CDR1 MNHNS, CDR2 SASEGT. The V segment lost 2 bases and the J segment 6 bases; nucleotides outside the gene matches: 17. The CDR3 runs 20 residues.